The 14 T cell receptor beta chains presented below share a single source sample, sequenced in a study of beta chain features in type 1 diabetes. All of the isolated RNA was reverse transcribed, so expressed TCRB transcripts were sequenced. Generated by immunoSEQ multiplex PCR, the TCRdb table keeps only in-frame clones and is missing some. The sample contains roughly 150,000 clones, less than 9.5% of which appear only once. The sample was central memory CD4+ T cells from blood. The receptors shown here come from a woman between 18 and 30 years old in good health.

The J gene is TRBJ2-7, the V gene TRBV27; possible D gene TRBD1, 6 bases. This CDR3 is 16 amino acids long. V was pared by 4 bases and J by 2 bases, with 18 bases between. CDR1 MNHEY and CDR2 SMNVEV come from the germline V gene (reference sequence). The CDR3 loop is CASSSLQGAKTYEQYF. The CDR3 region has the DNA TGTGCCAGCAGTTCCCTACAGGGAGCAAAGACCTACGAGCAGTACTTC.

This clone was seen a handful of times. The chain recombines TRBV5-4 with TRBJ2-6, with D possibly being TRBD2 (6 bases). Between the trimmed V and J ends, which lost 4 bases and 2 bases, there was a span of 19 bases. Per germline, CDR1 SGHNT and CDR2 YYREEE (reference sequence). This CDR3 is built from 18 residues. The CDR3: CASSQGLKTGPGANVLTF. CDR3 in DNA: TGTGCCAGCAGCCAGGGACTTAAGACGGGCCCTGGGGCCAACGTCCTGACTTTC.

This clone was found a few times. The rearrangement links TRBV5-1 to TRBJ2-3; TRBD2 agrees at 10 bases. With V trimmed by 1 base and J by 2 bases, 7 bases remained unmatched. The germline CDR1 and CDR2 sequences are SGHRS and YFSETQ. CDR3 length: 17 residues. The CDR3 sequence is CASSLSAGGAYTDTQYF. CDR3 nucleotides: TGCGCCAGCAGCTTGTCAGCGGGGGGGGCCTACACAGATACGCAGTATTTT.

The CDR3 nucleotides are TGTGCCAGTAGTATGCGGGAGGGCCTCGGTGGTGAGCAGTTCTTC. It is translated as CASSMREGLGGEQFF. V gene TRBV19 combines with J gene TRBJ2-1, with TRBD2 matching 9 bases. The CDR3 length is 15 residues. Looked up from germline, CDR1 is LNHDA and CDR2 is SQIVND (reference sequence). The J segment lost 9 bases and the V segment lost 3 bases, leaving 9 bases of the junction unmatched.

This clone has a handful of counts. Written as DNA, the CDR3 is TGTGCCAGCAGCTTAAATCTAGCGGGGGGTGGAGATACGCAGTATTTT. Translating it yields CASSLNLAGGGDTQYF. The gene calls are TRBV7-2 and TRBJ2-3, with 11 bases aligning to TRBD2. Germline lookup yields CDR1 SGHTA and CDR2 FQGNSA. The trim removed 2 bases at V and 5 bases at J, leaving 6 bases unmatched. The CDR3 extends over 16 amino acids.

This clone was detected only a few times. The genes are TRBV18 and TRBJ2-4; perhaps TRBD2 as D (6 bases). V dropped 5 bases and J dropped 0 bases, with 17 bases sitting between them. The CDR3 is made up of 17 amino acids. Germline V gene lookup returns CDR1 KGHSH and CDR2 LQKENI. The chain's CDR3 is CASSSTLREVAKNIQYF. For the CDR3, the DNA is TGTGCCAGCTCATCTACTCTAAGGGAGGTAGCCAAAAACATTCAGTACTTC.

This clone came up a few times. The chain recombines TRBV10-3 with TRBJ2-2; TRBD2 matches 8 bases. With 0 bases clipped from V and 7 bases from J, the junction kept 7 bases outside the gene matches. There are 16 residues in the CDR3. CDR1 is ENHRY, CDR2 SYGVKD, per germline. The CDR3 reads CAISESSGSHLGELFF. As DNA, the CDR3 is TGTGCCATCAGTGAGTCGAGCGGGAGTCATCTCGGGGAGCTGTTTTTT.

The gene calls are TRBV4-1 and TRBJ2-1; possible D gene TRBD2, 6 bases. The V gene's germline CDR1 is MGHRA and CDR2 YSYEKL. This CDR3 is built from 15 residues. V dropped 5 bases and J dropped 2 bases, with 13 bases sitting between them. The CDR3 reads CASSSGTSAYNEQFF. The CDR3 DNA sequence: TGCGCCAGCAGCTCTGGGACTTCTGCCTACAATGAGCAGTTCTTC.

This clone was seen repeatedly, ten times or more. Here the CDR3 DNA reads TGTGCCAGTAAACGGGACTCTGGGGCCAACGTCCTGACTTTC. Its protein is CASKRDSGANVLTF. This rearrangement joins TRBV19 to TRBJ2-6, with D perhaps TRBD2 (5 bases). Trimming removed 7 bases at V and 0 bases at J, with 7 bases between. This CDR3 contains 14 residues. Per germline, CDR1 LNHDA and CDR2 SQIVND (reference sequence).

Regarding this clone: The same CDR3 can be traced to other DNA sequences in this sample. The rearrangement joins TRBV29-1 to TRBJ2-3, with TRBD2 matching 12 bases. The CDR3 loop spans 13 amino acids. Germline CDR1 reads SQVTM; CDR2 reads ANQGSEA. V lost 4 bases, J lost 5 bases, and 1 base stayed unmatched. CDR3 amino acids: CSVASGGGDTQYF. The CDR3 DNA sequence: TGCAGCGTTGCTAGCGGGGGGGGAGATACGCAGTATTTT.

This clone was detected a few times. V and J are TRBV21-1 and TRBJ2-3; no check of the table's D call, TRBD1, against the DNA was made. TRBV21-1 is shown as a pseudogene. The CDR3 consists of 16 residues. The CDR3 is CASSTFTARWADTQYF. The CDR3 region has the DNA TGTGCCAGCAGCACTTTCACAGCACGGTGGGCAGATACGCAGTATTTT.

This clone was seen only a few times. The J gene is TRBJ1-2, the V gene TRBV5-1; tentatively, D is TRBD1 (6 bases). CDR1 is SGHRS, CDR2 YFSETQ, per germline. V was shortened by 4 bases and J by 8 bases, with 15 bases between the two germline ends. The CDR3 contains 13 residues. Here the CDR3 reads CASSPQGEGGYTF. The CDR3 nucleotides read TGCGCCAGCAGCCCACAGGGAGAAGGCGGCTACACCTTC.

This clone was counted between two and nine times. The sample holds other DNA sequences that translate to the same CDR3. The CDR3 loop is CASSLRLAGGNEQFF. DNA for the CDR3: TGTGCCAGCAGCTTGAGACTAGCGGGAGGCAATGAGCAGTTCTTC. The rearrangement uses TRBV5-4 and TRBJ2-1, with 13 bases aligning to TRBD2. From germline, CDR1 is SGHNT and CDR2 YYREEE (reference sequence). The CDR3 loop spans 15 amino acids. Unmatched junction bases numbered 1, after V lost 1 base and J lost 6 bases. Full variable domain (remainder filled in from reference TRBV5-4 and TRBJ2-1): ETGVTQSPTHLIKTRGQQVTLRCSSQSGHNTVSWYQQALGQGPQFIFQYYREEENGRGNFPPRFSGLQFPNYSSELNVNALELDDSALYLCASSLRLAGGNEQFFGPGTRLTVL.

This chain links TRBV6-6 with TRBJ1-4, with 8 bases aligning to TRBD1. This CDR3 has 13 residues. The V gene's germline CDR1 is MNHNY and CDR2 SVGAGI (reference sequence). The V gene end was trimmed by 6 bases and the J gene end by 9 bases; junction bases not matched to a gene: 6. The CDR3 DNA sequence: TGTGCCAGCAGCAGGGGACAGGAGCAAAAACTGTTTTTT. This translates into CASSRGQEQKLFF.